The TCR beta chain described here comes from a study of PD-1 blockade in mismatch repair-deficient tumors. Assay used: immunoSEQ multiplex PCR; TCRdb lists only in-frame clones, some missing. This repertoire shows approximately 120,000 clones, approximately 90% found once; its top ten account for approximately 12%. Germline-derived CDR1 and CDR2 are MDHEN and SYDVKM. The CDR3 runs 15 residues. V was cut by 2 bases and J by 0 bases, with 10 bases left in between. The rearrangement uses TRBV28 and TRBJ1-2; no clear D gene. This TCR derives from an adult with mismatch repair-deficient cancer. The sample was peripheral blood, taken 44 weeks after starting pembrolizumab. CDR3: CASSLVARANYGYTF. DNA for the CDR3: TGTGCCAGCAGTTTAGTTGCGAGAGCTAACTATGGCTACACCTTC.